Given below is one T cell receptor beta chain in context. What it binds is not known. This record comes from a study of blood T cells in healthy people across ages. Study outcomes and limitations: Strong correlation linked observed beta diversity and percent naive T cells. It was held that diversity estimates obtained from one million T cells represented underestimates.

V lost 6 bases, J lost 4 bases, and 18 bases lay in between. The germline CDR1 and CDR2 sequences are DFQATT and SNEGSKA (reference sequence). This CDR3 contains 14 residues. The authors ran a second PCR of about 7 to 11 cycles using a sample-barcoded 5' primer and a J-beta primer mix. The authors tagged each cDNA molecule using a template-switch adaptor with 12 random nucleotides. TCRdb ran MiXCR on the 5' RACE reads and lists one entry per CDR3 protein. Here the sample spans around 940,000 distinct CDR3 sequences, around 54% being singletons. This chain joins TRBV20-1 and TRBJ1-2; tentative D call: TRBD1 (5 bases). The origin of this receptor is a woman aged 55-70 years in good health. The sequenced sample was blood. The CDR3 sequence: CSAGSGGSGYGYTF. The CDR3 region has the DNA TGCAGTGCCGGCAGCGGGGGGTCGGGCTATGGCTACACCTTC.